The clone carrying this TCR beta chain has only a few counts. Its target is unknown. The treatment: approximately nine-day PBMC culture with coronavirus spike peptide pools or control peptides (ViraFEST assay). Expansion of antigen-specific T cells with peptide pools by ViraFEST preceded sequencing of TCRs. Culture of approximately 2 million PBMCs per well took place with approximately 10 IU/ml IL-2 and 8.5 to 10 ug/ml peptide pools. Days 3 and 7 saw half the medium swapped for fresh IL-2 medium. The data are from a study of vaccination and CD4 T cells after COVID-19. J lost 10 bases, V lost 0 bases, and 5 bases had no gene match. The CDR3 length is 13 residues. Germline V gives CDR1 MGHDK, CDR2 SYGVNS. Scientists ran DNA taken from cultured CD4+ T cells through the Oncomine TCR Beta short-read assay for sequencing. Each CDR3 protein gets one entry after TCRdb re-called the PCR reads with MiXCR. The sample holds more than 10,000 distinct CDR3 sequences; 25% to 30% are singletons and the top ten take roughly 30%.

Sequenced here: CD4+ T cells from blood, cultured in vitro, sampled before SARS-CoV-2 vaccination. This clonotype was obtained from a human donor who received a COVID-19 vaccine. The V call is TRBV25-1, the J call TRBJ1-1; TRBD1 aligns across 7 bases. The CDR3 reads CASSEYAGGVAFF. In nucleotides, the CDR3 is TGTGCCAGCAGTGAATATGCAGGGGGGGTAGCTTTCTTT.